A selection of T cell receptor beta chains follows, all from one sample in a study of blood T cell repertoires in COVID-19. Sequenced by immunoSEQ multiplex PCR; TCRdb stores in-frame clones only, minus some. Among some 270,000 clones listed, approximately 84% were seen once. The source material was peripheral blood. Source of these receptors: a person aged 65 to 85 with COVID-19, enrolled during active disease. The CDR3 runs from the conserved cysteine through the conserved F or W. A clone size is listed for some rows: how often the clone was seen (once, few, many), or a class if it is expanded.

J | size | V | CDR3
TRBJ2-3 | . | TRBV27 | CASTHGVTDTQYF
TRBJ2-7 | once | TRBV7-9 | CASSLDRVYEQYF
TRBJ1-6 | many | TRBV30 | CAWRDSNSPLHF
TRBJ1-5 | . | TRBV27 | CASSLFDRDREGPQHF
TRBJ1-2 | . | TRBV7-6 | CASRKGQGGGEGYTF
TRBJ1-5 | . | TRBV5-8 | CASSLVRRSLSNQPQHF
TRBJ1-5 | . | TRBV6-5 | CASREGVSNQPQHF
TRBJ2-1 | . | TRBV6-2/TRBV6-3 | CASSYRLAGGYEQFF
TRBJ1-4 | . | TRBV7-2 | CASSLVSWGVREKLFF
TRBJ2-2 | few | TRBV7-2 | CASSFSTGELFF
TRBJ2-1 | . | TRBV11-3 | CASSLSGRDYNEQFF
TRBJ2-5 | . | TRBV29-1 | CTLCGGGTDRKKETQYF
TRBJ2-1 | . | TRBV24-1 | CATSDSWAGREFF
TRBJ1-2 | once | TRBV9 | CASSVGGGAGYGYTF
TRBJ2-5 | . | TRBV27 | CASSPLGTSLGETQYF
TRBJ1-1 | . | TRBV28 | CASSLRQPEAFF
TRBJ2-7 | . | TRBV5-6 | CASSLFMAGDRYEQYF
TRBJ1-2 | many | TRBV6-2/TRBV6-3 | CASSYRSPSNYGYTF
TRBJ1-1 | few | TRBV19 | CASIWDREAFF
TRBJ2-3 | . | TRBV7-3 | CASSVSGSGADTQYF
TRBJ1-6 | once | TRBV6-1 | CASSEFPAGVSPLHF
TRBJ2-5 | . | TRBV11-2 | CASSLRDSRGTQYF
TRBJ1-5 | . | TRBV5-6 | CASSGRDRVENQPQHF
TRBJ2-1 | . | TRBV4-1 | CASSHGLAGGNEQFF
TRBJ1-4 | . | TRBV15 | CATSRRSEEKLFF
TRBJ2-7 | few | TRBV27 | CASSPTGTGFYEQYF
TRBJ2-5 | . | TRBV29-1 | CSAQGWGGETQYF
TRBJ1-5 | . | TRBV6-2/TRBV6-3 | CASSFSGGQSNQPQHF
TRBJ2-5 | once | TRBV18 | CASSYSGTSGRETQYF
TRBJ2-7 | . | TRBV5-4 | CASSLGQARTYEQYF